This TCR beta chain was profiled in a study of blood T cell repertoires in COVID-19. Turning to the study itself: T cells, B-cell-depleted T cells, or PBMCs provided the cDNA or gDNA that served as material.

This CDR3 spans 16 amino acids. V trimming: 1 base; J trimming: 1 base; junction bases outside the gene matches: 5. Germline CDR1 KGHSH, CDR2 LQKENI. The table came from immunoSEQ multiplex PCR; TCRdb's copy has only in-frame clones and leaves some out. In the table there are 300,000 to 350,000 clones, 90% of which are singletons. Donors were grouped by their self-reported clinical history. Contact with a PCR-confirmed or clinician-diagnosed COVID-19 case occurred within 2 weeks of entry. This sequence was found in a woman younger than 45 who had been exposed to COVID-19. The genes are TRBV18 and TRBJ1-1, with TRBD1 identical over 8 bases. Sequenced material: PBMCs or T cells enriched from blood (not recorded which). CDR3 protein: CASSPRAGGKNTEAFF. The CDR3 nucleotides are TGTGCCAGCTCACCACGGGCAGGGGGCAAGAACACTGAAGCTTTCTTT. Variable domain in full (rest from reference TRBV18 and TRBJ1-1): NAGVMQNPRHLVRRRGQEARLRCSPMKGHSHVYWYRQLPEEGLKFMVYLQKENIIDESGMPKERFSAEFPKEGPSILRIQQVVRGDSAAYFCASSPRAGGKNTEAFFGQGTRLTVV.